The TCR beta chain under discussion was sequenced for a study of T-cell reconstitution after alpha-beta-depleted transplantation in children. Points from the study as a whole: The origin of high day-60 TCRbeta diversity in some patients lay in surviving recipient T cells and thymic progenitors.

The CDR3 consists of 13 residues. Trimming shortened V by 3 bases and J by 3 bases, and 7 bases separated the two germline ends. Germline V CDR1 and CDR2: MDHEN, SYDVKM. Unique molecular identifiers were incorporated when the TCRbeta library was constructed. One entry per CDR3 protein results from TCRdb running MiXCR on the PCR reads. The sample records approximately 350,000 distinct CDR3 sequences, around 15% being singletons. This clonotype was seen ten or more times. Its target is not known. The material was PBMCs, mostly from graft donor cells, obtained 360 days after TCRalphabeta/CD19-depleted stem cell transplant. The gene calls are TRBV28 and TRBJ2-3, with D unclear. This sequence was found in a male patient aged 2-15 years who had a stem cell transplant for acute lymphoblastic leukemia, so the T cells may come from the graft donor. The CDR3 DNA reads TGTGCCAGCAGTTTGCCCCCGACAGATACGCAGTATTTT. It encodes CASSLPPTDTQYF.